Listed below are T cell receptor beta chains from one sample, sequenced in a study of cytomegalovirus exposure and HLA in healthy donors. This table comes from immunoSEQ multiplex PCR, and its TCRdb copy is limited to in-frame clones, with some not included. The sample yields 160,000 or so clones, roughly 80% seen once. The source material was PBMCs. Every receptor here comes from a middle-aged woman in good health and CMV-seronegative. Both conserved end residues are part of each CDR3. The D gene is left open where the match is weak. Where a row states a size, it is once, few, many or the class of an expanded clone; other rows omit it.

j_gene | d_gene | v_gene | abundance | CDR3aa | CDR3nt
TRBJ1-2 | . | TRBV6-6 | . | CASSSTTWEVGYTF | TGTGCCAGCAGTAGCACCACGTGGGAGGTCGGCTACACCTTC
TRBJ1-2 | . | TRBV28 | once | CASSSSLNYGYTF | TGTGCCAGCAGTTCATCATTGAACTATGGCTACACCTTC
TRBJ1-4 | . | TRBV2 | few | CASSSQGNLNEKLFF | TGTGCCAGCAGCTCACAGGGCAATCTTAATGAAAAACTGTTTTTT
TRBJ1-1 | . | TRBV7-9 | . | CSSSLTDEAFF | TGTTCCAGCAGCTTAACAGACGAAGCTTTCTTT
TRBJ2-7 | TRBD1 | TRBV2 | . | CAKTPTGTGPSYEQYF | TGTGCCAAGACGCCTACCGGGACAGGACCATCCTACGAGCAGTACTTC
TRBJ1-4 | . | TRBV1 | . | CTSSFRPGTSGGCNEKLFF | TGCACCAGCAGCTTCCGTCCCGGGACTAGCGGGGGATGTAATGAAAAACTGTTTTTT
TRBJ1-2 | TRBD1 | TRBV10-3 | . | CAISVGTVYGYTF | TGTGCCATCAGTGTAGGGACAGTCTATGGCTACACCTTC
TRBJ2-1 | . | TRBV5-6 | . | CASRTGGRDEQFF | TGTGCCAGCAGGACCGGGGGAAGGGATGAGCAGTTCTTC
TRBJ2-7 | TRBD1 | TRBV18 | . | CASSPPGQVYEQYF | TGTGCCAGCTCACCTCCGGGACAGGTCTACGAGCAGTACTTC
TRBJ2-3 | TRBD1 | TRBV5-1 | . | CASSYSDRGTDTQYF | TGCGCCAGCAGCTACTCGGACAGGGGCACAGATACGCAGTATTTT
TRBJ1-1 | TRBD1 | TRBV18 | . | CASSPPQGLRTEAFF | TGTGCCAGCTCACCACCACAGGGGCTCAGGACTGAAGCTTTCTTT
TRBJ2-1 | . | TRBV6-6 | . | CASRDRLEVNEQFF | TGTGCCAGCAGGGATAGACTAGAGGTCAATGAGCAGTTCTTC
TRBJ2-3 | TRBD2 | TRBV2 | once | CASSSGLAGGTDTQYF | TGTGCCAGCAGTTCTGGACTAGCGGGAGGCACAGATACGCAGTATTTT
TRBJ1-4 | TRBD1 | TRBV6-5 | . | CASSYGQQGAREKLFF | TGTGCCAGCAGTTACGGTCAACAGGGGGCGCGAGAAAAACTGTTTTTT
TRBJ2-2 | TRBD1 | TRBV27 | . | CASRDREWGELFF | TGTGCCAGCAGAGACAGGGAGTGGGGGGAGCTGTTTTTT
TRBJ2-2 | TRBD1 | TRBV29-1 | . | CSVYGVGTANTGELFF | TGCAGCGTATATGGGGTAGGGACAGCGAACACCGGGGAGCTGTTTTTT
TRBJ1-1 | . | TRBV28 | . | CASRTPGGVSTEAFF | TGTGCCAGCAGGACGCCGGGGGGGGTTAGCACTGAAGCTTTCTTT
TRBJ2-5 | . | TRBV28 | . | CASIHRTEVYQETQYF | TGTGCCAGCATTCACCGGACAGAGGTTTACCAAGAGACCCAGTACTTC